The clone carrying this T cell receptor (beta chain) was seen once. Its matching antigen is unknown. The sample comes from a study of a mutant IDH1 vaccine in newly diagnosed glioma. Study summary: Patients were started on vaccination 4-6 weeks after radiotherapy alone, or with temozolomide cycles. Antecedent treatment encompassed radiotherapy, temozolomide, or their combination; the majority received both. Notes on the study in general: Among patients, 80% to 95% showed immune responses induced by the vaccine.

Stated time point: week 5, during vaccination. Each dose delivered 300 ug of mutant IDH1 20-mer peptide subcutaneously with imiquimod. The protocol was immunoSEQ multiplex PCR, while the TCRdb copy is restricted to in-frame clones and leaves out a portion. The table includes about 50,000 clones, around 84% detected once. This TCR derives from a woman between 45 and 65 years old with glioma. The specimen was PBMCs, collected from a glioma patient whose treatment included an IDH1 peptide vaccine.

The CDR3 DNA reads as TGTGCCAGCAGTTTATACGGGGGGACAGGGATGTATTCACCCCTCCACTTT. Its protein is CASSLYGGTGMYSPLHF. This chain links TRBV28 with TRBJ1-6, with 9 nucleotides matching TRBD1. The junction had 9 bases not matched to a gene; V was cut back by 1 base and J by 8 bases. Germline V lookup: CDR1 MDHEN, CDR2 SYDVKM. This CDR3 spans 17 amino acids.